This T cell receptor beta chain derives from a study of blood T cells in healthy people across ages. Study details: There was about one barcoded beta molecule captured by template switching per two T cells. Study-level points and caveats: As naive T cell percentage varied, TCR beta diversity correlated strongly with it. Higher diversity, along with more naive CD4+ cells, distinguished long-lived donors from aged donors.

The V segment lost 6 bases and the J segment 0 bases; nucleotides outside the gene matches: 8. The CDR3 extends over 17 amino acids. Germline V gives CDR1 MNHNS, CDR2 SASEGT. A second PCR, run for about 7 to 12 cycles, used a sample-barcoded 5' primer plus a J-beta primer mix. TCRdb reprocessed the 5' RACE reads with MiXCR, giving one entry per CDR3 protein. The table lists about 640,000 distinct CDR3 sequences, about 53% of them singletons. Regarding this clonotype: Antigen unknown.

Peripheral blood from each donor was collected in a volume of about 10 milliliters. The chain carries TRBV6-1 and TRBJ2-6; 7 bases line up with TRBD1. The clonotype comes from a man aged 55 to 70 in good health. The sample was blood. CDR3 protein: CASSRQGTDSGANVLTF. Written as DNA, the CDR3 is TGTGCCAGCAGCCGACAGGGCACGGACTCTGGGGCCAACGTCCTGACTTTC.